Each of the 16 T cell receptor beta chains below was sequenced from the same sample in a study of synovial regulatory T cells in juvenile arthritis. The assay was immunoSEQ multiplex PCR, and TCRdb's table has in-frame clones only and misses some. The table counts around 9,500 clones; roughly 2% lies in the top ten. Sequencing input: Treg cells from blood. Subset given: remaining (HLA-DR-negative) circulating blood Treg cells. The receptors were gathered from a donor aged 2-30 years with juvenile idiopathic arthritis.

The rearrangement links TRBV19 to TRBJ2-2; no DNA is available, so the TRBD2 call from TCRdb remains unchecked. The length of the CDR3 is 18 residues. No coding sequence is recorded. Germline CDR1 reads LNHDA; CDR2 reads SQIVND (reference sequence). The CDR3 is CASTLTGISGRLTGELFF.

This clone registers medium-sized by frequency. CDR3 sequence: CASSYSTGTSYEQYF. V gene TRBV6-6 combines with J gene TRBJ2-7; the D gene TCRdb calls, TRBD1, cannot be checked with no DNA. Germline V gene sequence: CDR1 MNHNY, CDR2 SVGAGI (reference sequence). This CDR3 is 15 amino acids long. There is no recorded DNA.

The chain has TRBV7-2 and TRBJ1-1. The CDR3 sequence is 13 residues long. The entry carries no DNA sequence. Germline CDR1 is SGHTA and CDR2 is FQGNSA. CDR3 region: CASSYGTNTEAFF.

The chain joins TRBV5-6 to TRBJ2-7; with no DNA, the TCRdb D assignment of TRBD1 cannot be verified. CDR3 length: 14 residues. DNA was not recorded. Germline assignment: CDR1 SGHDT and CDR2 YYEEEE. CDR3: CASSLADRTYEQYF.

V gene TRBV7-2 combines with J gene TRBJ2-5; TCRdb indicates TRBD2, and absent DNA this call remains unverified. Per germline, CDR1 SGHTA and CDR2 FQGNSA. The CDR3 covers 15 residues. No DNA appears here. The CDR3 loop is CASSLVKAPQETQYF.

The chain has TRBV7-2 and TRBJ2-7; without DNA, the TCRdb call of TRBD2 cannot be checked. Looked up from germline, CDR1 is SGHTA and CDR2 is FQGNSA. This CDR3 region has 17 residues. The protein alone is recorded here. The CDR3 region is CASSFPGAGGPTDEQYF.

The chain combines TRBV5-1 with TRBJ2-2; TCRdb lists TRBD1, though no DNA is available to test this call. Germline CDR1 reads SGHRS; CDR2 reads YFSETQ. CDR3 length equals 13 residues. No nucleotide data were recorded. The CDR3 region is CASSVDITGELFF.

This chain connects TRBV10-3 to TRBJ1-1; without DNA, the TCRdb call of TRBD1 cannot be checked. CDR1 ENHRY and CDR2 SYGVKD come from the germline V gene. The CDR3 is 18 amino acids. The coding DNA is unavailable. This CDR3 reads CAVGGQGHERKMNTEAFF.

The J gene is TRBJ2-3, the V gene TRBV6-6. The CDR3 consists of 16 residues. Nucleotide data are not available. CDR1 MNHNY and CDR2 SVGAGI come from the germline V gene (reference sequence). The CDR3 sequence: CASSLRTWVDTDTQYF.

This chain's CDR3 is CASSSTGELFF. This chain links TRBV11-3 with TRBJ2-2; the D call of TRBD1 rests on TCRdb alone, since no DNA is present to check it. The CDR3 sequence is 11 residues long. DNA is not on record. Germline V CDR1 and CDR2: SGHNT, YENEEA.

The gene calls are TRBV18 and TRBJ2-7; as DNA is missing, the TRBD1 call by TCRdb cannot be tested. The CDR3 spans 16 residues. This entry has no DNA. Per the germline V gene, CDR1 is KGHSH and CDR2 is LQKENI. The CDR3 loop reads CASSPSSWQGTYEQYF.

This sequence joins TRBV19 and TRBJ2-3. The germline gives CDR1 LNHDA, CDR2 SQIVND (reference sequence). The CDR3 contains 13 residues. DNA was not recorded. The CDR3 protein is CASSITRGDTQYF.

The chain employs TRBV19 and TRBJ1-5; TCRdb's D gene call, TRBD1, goes unchecked for lack of DNA. The CDR3 spans 15 residues. No DNA is listed. The V gene's germline CDR1 is LNHDA and CDR2 SQIVND (reference sequence). CDR3 protein: CATEGTSTTNQPQHF.

This chain joins TRBV10-2 and TRBJ1-5; TCRdb proposes TRBD1, but this gene call is untestable without DNA. The CDR3 consists of 13 residues. Only the protein is available. Germline assignment: CDR1 WSHSY and CDR2 SAAADI. This CDR3 reads CASSWTGDQPQHF.

The chain recombines TRBV10-3 with TRBJ2-1; TCRdb names TRBD1, which stays unverified in the absence of DNA. CDR3 size: 17 residues. Only the protein sequence is given. Looked up from germline, CDR1 is ENHRY and CDR2 is SYGVKD. This CDR3 reads CAIRGVSSLSKYNEQFF.

CDR3 amino acids: CAWSVKGWTQYF. The chain employs TRBV30 and TRBJ2-5; TCRdb lists TRBD1, though no DNA is available to test this call. CDR1 is GTSNPN and CDR2 is SVGIG in the germline V gene (reference sequence). This CDR3 comprises 12 residues. The DNA is unrecorded.